These T cell receptor beta chains were read from a single sample in a study of T cell changes during pregnancy in multiple sclerosis. Clones were sequenced by immunoSEQ multiplex PCR, and TCRdb holds only the in-frame ones, with some missing. The sample shows around 40,000 clones, 91% of them seen only once. The sequenced sample was CD4+ T cells from peripheral blood mononuclear cells, obtained before pregnancy. These receptors originate from a female donor with multiple sclerosis, enrolled in a pregnancy study. The CDR3 runs from the conserved cysteine through the conserved F or W. D genes are given only for firm matches. The listing skips clone size in some rows; elsewhere it reads once, few, many or a size class.

J: TRBJ1-4; size: .; length: 12; V: TRBV29-1; D: .; CDR3: CSVARGAEKLFF
J: TRBJ1-1; size: .; length: 17; V: TRBV25-1; D: TRBD1; CDR3: CASRTPGTENMNTEAFF
J: TRBJ1-2; size: .; length: 16; V: TRBV6-5; D: TRBD1; CDR3: CASSYSRGQGNYGYTF
J: TRBJ1-3; size: .; length: 16; V: TRBV18; D: TRBD1; CDR3: CASSQGQGANGNTIYF
J: TRBJ2-7; size: .; length: 15; V: TRBV5-3; D: .; CDR3: CARSFGQLHLYEQYF
J: TRBJ2-7; size: .; length: 19; V: TRBV7-2; D: TRBD2; CDR3: CASSLARAGGHGSSYEQYF
J: TRBJ2-1; size: .; length: 16; V: TRBV19; D: TRBD2; CDR3: CASSIRLAGGHNEQFF
J: TRBJ2-2; size: .; length: 14; V: TRBV5-5; D: .; CDR3: CASSYLQGTGELFF
J: TRBJ1-5; size: once; length: 14; V: TRBV7-3; D: .; CDR3: CASSLSAGVEPQHF
J: TRBJ2-7; size: .; length: 14; V: TRBV6-5; D: .; CDR3: CASSYSTENYEQYF
J: TRBJ1-1; size: few; length: 13; V: TRBV6-1; D: .; CDR3: CASSVGQGTEAFF
J: TRBJ2-7; size: .; length: 13; V: TRBV11-1; D: .; CDR3: CASSLFYGYEQYF
J: TRBJ1-6; size: .; length: 14; V: TRBV30; D: .; CDR3: CAWSVWTEGSPLHF
J: TRBJ2-3; size: .; length: 13; V: TRBV6-1; D: .; CDR3: CASSEGRGGTQYF
J: TRBJ1-2; size: .; length: 16; V: TRBV15; D: .; CDR3: CATSSLFRGVDYGYTF
J: TRBJ1-2; size: .; length: 15; V: TRBV5-4; D: .; CDR3: CASSAGLGTNYGYTF
J: TRBJ1-1; size: .; length: 12; V: TRBV10-3; D: .; CDR3: CAISLGGGQAFF
J: TRBJ1-5; size: .; length: 15; V: TRBV6-5; D: .; CDR3: CASSYSPGSNQSQHF
J: TRBJ2-7; size: .; length: 16; V: TRBV5-8; D: .; CDR3: CASSWNGQGGDYEQYF
J: TRBJ1-3; size: .; length: 16; V: TRBV18; D: .; CDR3: CASSPVGHGSGNTIYF
J: TRBJ2-1; size: .; length: 14; V: TRBV7-8; D: .; CDR3: CASSPGQTRSEQFF
J: TRBJ2-1; size: .; length: 15; V: TRBV4-3; D: .; CDR3: CASSQAWRGDNEQFF
J: TRBJ2-3; size: once; length: 14; V: TRBV29-1; D: TRBD2; CDR3: CSVLAGGSTDTQYF
J: TRBJ2-3; size: once; length: 15; V: TRBV6-4; D: TRBD2; CDR3: CASSEVAGGPDTQYF
J: TRBJ1-5; size: .; length: 15; V: TRBV19; D: .; CDR3: CASSNLPGSGQPQHF
J: TRBJ1-1; size: .; length: 11; V: TRBV30; D: TRBD1; CDR3: CAWRDRARAFF
J: TRBJ1-5; size: once; length: 13; V: TRBV19; D: TRBD1; CDR3: CASTTGLYQPQHF
J: TRBJ2-5; size: .; length: 14; V: TRBV7-2; D: .; CDR3: CASSFPSVGETQYF
J: TRBJ2-5; size: .; length: 15; V: TRBV5-4; D: TRBD2; CDR3: CASSFRGLAMETQYF
J: TRBJ1-3; size: .; length: 13; V: TRBV5-1; D: .; CDR3: CASSLEGRDTIYF
J: TRBJ1-1; size: .; length: 13; V: TRBV14; D: .; CDR3: CASSQVGPGGAFF
J: TRBJ2-3; size: .; length: 15; V: TRBV7-7; D: .; CDR3: CASSRGRGRTDTQYF
J: TRBJ2-1; size: .; length: 15; V: TRBV5-4; D: TRBD1; CDR3: CASSQATGMRNEQFF
J: TRBJ1-2; size: .; length: 14; V: TRBV27; D: .; CDR3: CASSEQAALYGYTF
J: TRBJ1-2; size: .; length: 14; V: TRBV9; D: .; CDR3: CASSAREQPYGYTF
J: .; size: once; length: 13; V: TRBV29-1; D: TRBD1; CDR3: CSAGGTGVYEQYF
J: TRBJ1-3; size: .; length: 14; V: TRBV19; D: TRBD1; CDR3: CASIRQGGGNTIYF
J: TRBJ2-7; size: .; length: 16; V: TRBV11-1; D: .; CDR3: CASSEASEYPGYEQYF
J: TRBJ1-2; size: .; length: 13; V: TRBV7-2; D: .; CDR3: CASSPPELYGYTF
J: TRBJ2-3; size: .; length: 16; V: TRBV6-6; D: TRBD1; CDR3: CASSLGTGLSTDTQYF
J: TRBJ1-2; size: .; length: 14; V: TRBV4-2; D: .; CDR3: CASSQEAAEYGYTF
J: TRBJ2-1; size: .; length: 14; V: TRBV2; D: TRBD1; CDR3: CASTSGQGGNEQFF
J: TRBJ2-3; size: .; length: 16; V: TRBV15; D: .; CDR3: CATSRPPGIRTDTQYF
J: TRBJ2-7; size: .; length: 11; V: TRBV29-1; D: TRBD2; CDR3: CSVRLAYEQYF
J: TRBJ1-2; size: .; length: 12; V: TRBV19; D: .; CDR3: CASRGVNYGYTF
J: TRBJ2-7; size: .; length: 14; V: TRBV9; D: TRBD1; CDR3: CASSPGTVSYEQYF
J: TRBJ1-5; size: .; length: 16; V: TRBV6-5; D: TRBD1; CDR3: CASSYSAGRGDQPQHF
J: TRBJ1-2; size: .; length: 14; V: TRBV9; D: TRBD1; CDR3: CASSEGDSNYGYTF
J: TRBJ2-3; size: .; length: 15; V: TRBV10-3; D: TRBD1; CDR3: CAISAHRQGADTQYF
J: TRBJ2-4; size: .; length: 15; V: TRBV4-3; D: .; CDR3: CASSQARGTKNIQYF
J: TRBJ2-1; size: .; length: 15; V: TRBV7-3; D: TRBD2; CDR3: CASSLVGTSGIEQFF
J: TRBJ2-1; size: .; length: 16; V: TRBV5-1; D: TRBD2; CDR3: CASSQMARGGSDEQFF
J: TRBJ2-2; size: .; length: 15; V: TRBV4-3; D: TRBD1; CDR3: CASSPGTDYTGELFF
J: TRBJ2-1; size: once; length: 16; V: TRBV11-2; D: .; CDR3: CASTDSRRRSYNEQFF
J: TRBJ1-2; size: medium-sized; length: 14; V: TRBV7-8; D: .; CDR3: CASSPSQARYGYTF
J: TRBJ1-2; size: .; length: 15; V: TRBV12-5; D: .; CDR3: CASGLVLGGYYGYTF